This T cell receptor (beta chain) originates from a study of Graves' ophthalmopathy and Graves' hyperthyroidism. Moderate-to-severe activity, CAS at least 3, NOSPECS at least 4 and duration under 3 months characterized donors with ophthalmopathy. In this cohort, patients with other autoimmune diseases, uncontrolled infections, pregnancy or lactation were excluded. The authors diagnosed from clinical symptoms, serum thyroxine, TRAb, thyroid ultrasound and orbital computed tomography. Someone took the PBMCs out of 9.5 to 10 ml of fresh peripheral blood. From RNA, the CDR3 regions of TCR beta chains were amplified and sequenced. HTBI primers were used in a first-round RT-PCR, which preceded a second-round multiplex PCR. TCRdb re-analysed the multiplex PCR reads in MiXCR, keeping a single row per CDR3 protein. Of approximately 160,000 distinct CDR3 sequences listed, under 45% were seen once; the top ten hold around 8.9%.

The source of this sequence is a young man with Graves' ophthalmopathy. The sample taken for sequencing was peripheral blood.

CDR3 in amino acids: CASSKEPSGSYEQYF. For the CDR3, the DNA is TGTGCCAGCAGCAAAGAACCTAGCGGGAGTTACGAGCAGTACTTC. The chain joins TRBV6-1 to TRBJ2-7, with TRBD2 identical over 10 bases. This CDR3 is 15 amino acids long. The germline V gene has CDR1 MNHNS and CDR2 SASEGT. V shed 6 bases and J 4 bases; nucleotides not matched to a gene: 9.